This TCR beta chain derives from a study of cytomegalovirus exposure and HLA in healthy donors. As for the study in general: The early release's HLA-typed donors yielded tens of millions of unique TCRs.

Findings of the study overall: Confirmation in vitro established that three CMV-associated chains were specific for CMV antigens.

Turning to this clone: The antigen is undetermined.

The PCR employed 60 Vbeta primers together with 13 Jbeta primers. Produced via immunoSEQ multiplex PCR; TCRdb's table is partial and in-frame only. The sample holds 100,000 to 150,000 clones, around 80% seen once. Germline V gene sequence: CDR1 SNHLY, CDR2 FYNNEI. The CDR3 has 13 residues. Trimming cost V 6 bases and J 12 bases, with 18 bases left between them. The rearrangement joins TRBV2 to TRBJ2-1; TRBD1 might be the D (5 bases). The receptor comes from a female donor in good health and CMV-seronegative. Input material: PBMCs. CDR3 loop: CASSVTGGGGQFF. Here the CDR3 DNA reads TGTGCCAGCAGCGTCACAGGTGGTGGCGGGCAGTTCTTC. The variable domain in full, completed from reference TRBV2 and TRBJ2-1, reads EPEVTQTPSHQVTQMGQEVILRCVPISNHLYFYWYRQILGQKVEFLVSFYNNEISEKSEIFDDQFSVERPDGSNFTLKIRSTKLEDSAMYFCASSVTGGGGQFFGPGTRLTVL.